Listed here are 32 T cell receptor beta chains from one sample, sequenced in a study of T cell responses to AZD1222 COVID-19 vaccine. Measured with immunoSEQ multiplex PCR; TCRdb has only the in-frame clones, and not every one. Of more than 110,000 clones listed, 88% are singletons. The input for sequencing was peripheral blood, taken 28 days after the second AZD1222 dose. Every receptor here comes from an adult who received the AZD1222 COVID-19 vaccine.

The gene calls are TRBV2 and TRBJ2-6, with a weak D call TRBD2 (5 bases). The V end lost 10 bases, the J end lost 4 bases, and 20 bases lay between the germline ends. Germline V gives CDR1 SNHLY, CDR2 FYNNEI. The CDR3 loop spans 16 amino acids. The CDR3 nucleotides are TGTGCCACGCAAACCCACGGGGTGAGGGGGGCCAACGTCCTGACTTTC. Its protein is CATQTHGVRGANVLTF.

The rearrangement links TRBV14 to TRBJ2-5; perhaps D is TRBD1 or TRBD2 (5 bases each). V was cut by 1 base and J by 7 bases, with 10 bases left in between. The CDR3 covers 13 residues. The germline V gene encodes CDR1 SGHDN and CDR2 FVKESK. The CDR3 region is CASSQVRGATQYF. The CDR3 DNA is TGTGCCAGCAGCCAAGTCAGAGGGGCGACCCAGTACTTC.

The chain carries TRBV29-1 and TRBJ2-5; possibly TRBD1 or TRBD2 for D (5 bases each). The CDR3 covers 12 residues. Germline values: CDR1 SQVTM, CDR2 ANQGSEA. V was trimmed by 4 bases and J by 5 bases, leaving 11 bases between them. The CDR3 DNA reads as TGCAGCGTTGTCGGGAACAGGGAGACCCAGTACTTC. Translated, it gives CSVVGNRETQYF.

In this sample, this clone turned up a few times. V is TRBV6-5 and J is TRBJ1-1; perhaps TRBD1 as D (5 bases). The CDR3 is 16 residues long. Germline V gene sequence: CDR1 MNHEY, CDR2 SVGAGI. V gave up 0 bases and J gave up 0 bases, with 11 bases separating them. The DNA of the CDR3 is TGTGCCAGCAGTTACTCCGTGGGACTACTGAACACTGAAGCTTTCTTT. Its protein product is CASSYSVGLLNTEAFF.

As to this clone: A junction boundary mismatches the germline segment, possibly from a read error. V usage is TRBV7-7 and J usage is TRBJ1-2; unclear D gene. CDR3 size: 10 residues. Germline CDR1 and CDR2: SSHAT and FNYEAQ (reference sequence). CDR3 DNA sequence: TGTGCTAGCAGCTTAGGTGGCTACACCTTC. It translates to CASSLGGYTF. The full variable domain, in which reference TRBV7-7 and TRBJ1-2 provide the parts outside the CDR3, is GAGVSQSPRYKVTKRGQDVTLRCDPISSHATLYWYQQALGQGPEFLTYFNYEAQPDKSGLPSDRFSAERPEGSISTLTIQRTEQRDSAMYRCASSLGGYTFGSGTRLTVV.

The rearrangement joins TRBV12-3 or TRBV12-4 to TRBJ2-1; possibly TRBD1 for D (5 bases). V lost 6 bases to trimming and J lost 10 bases, with 16 bases between them. The CDR3 is 13 amino acids. CDR3 protein: CASRPDTPREQFF. In nucleotides, the CDR3 is TGTGCCAGCAGACCGGACACCCCTCGGGAGCAGTTCTTC.

The chain's CDR3 is CASLTETRSGLAGVGSYNEQFF. The CDR3 DNA sequence: TGTGCCAGCCTAACCGAAACCCGCTCAGGACTAGCGGGAGTTGGCTCCTACAATGAGCAGTTCTTC. The chain links TRBV21-1 to TRBJ2-1; the table names TRBD2, a call not compared with the DNA. TRBV21-1 is designated a pseudogene. The CDR3 covers 22 residues.

The CDR3 DNA is TGTGCCACCAGTGATCCCAGTTCGTTCTGGGACTATACGAACACCGGGGAGCTGTTTTTT. It yields the protein CATSDPSSFWDYTNTGELFF. The rearrangement links TRBV24-1 to TRBJ2-2; TRBD2 aligns across 7 bases. The CDR3 is 20 amino acids. Losses at the gene ends were 3 bases for V and 0 bases for J; bases not matched to a gene: 15. Germline lookup yields CDR1 KGHDR and CDR2 SFDVKD.

The chain links TRBV4-1 to TRBJ2-1; the match to TRBD1 covers 10 bases. This CDR3 region has 17 residues. Trimming cost V 2 bases and J 15 bases; bases outside gene matches: 19. The germline gives CDR1 MGHRA, CDR2 YSYEKL. CDR3 loop: CASSQQRSGADRGFWFF. The CDR3 region has the DNA TGCGCCAGCAGCCAACAAAGATCGGGGGCGGACAGGGGGTTTTGGTTCTTC.

The table lists this clone with a count of one. The chain carries TRBV19 and TRBJ1-4, with 8 bases fitting TRBD1. J gave up 3 bases and V 3 bases, and 3 bases lay outside the gene matches. The CDR3 spans 15 residues. CDR1 and CDR2 (germline): LNHDA, SQIVND (reference sequence). The CDR3 is CASSMDRVANEKLFF. CDR3 bases: TGTGCCAGTAGTATGGACAGGGTAGCTAATGAAAAACTGTTTTTT.

The chain carries TRBV29-1 and TRBJ2-7; 10 nucleotides align to TRBD1. The CDR3 contains 14 residues. V was pared by 6 bases and J by 7 bases, with 12 bases of the junction left unmatched. Germline V gene sequence: CDR1 SQVTM, CDR2 ANQGSEA. The CDR3 nucleotides read TGCAGCGTGCCCGGGACAGGGGCTTCGAAGGAGCAGTACTTC. Protein sequence: CSVPGTGASKEQYF.

The V gene is TRBV6-5, the J gene TRBJ2-5; 7 bases line up with TRBD1. Germline V gene data show CDR1 as MNHEY and CDR2 as SVGAGI. This CDR3 is built from 14 residues. V was pared by 6 bases and J by 5 bases, with 9 bases of the junction left unmatched. Written as DNA, the CDR3 is TGTGCCAGCAGGCCCGGGACAGCCCTCGAGACCCAGTACTTC. Its translation: CASRPGTALETQYF.

The V and J genes are TRBV27 and TRBJ1-2, with no clear D. CDR3 length: 13 amino acids. Trimming pared 5 bases from V and 7 bases from J, leaving 14 bases between. Germline CDR1 and CDR2: MNHEY and SMNVEV (reference sequence). The CDR3 DNA reads as TGTGCCAGCAGTCCCCGGTCCGCGGGTGGCTACACCTTC. As protein: CASSPRSAGGYTF.

The chain couples TRBV11-2 to TRBJ1-2, with TRBD1 matching over 11 bases. The CDR3 loop spans 16 amino acids. CDR1 is SGHAT and CDR2 is FQNNGV in the germline V gene. Trimming cost V 6 bases and J 4 bases; bases outside gene matches: 10. The CDR3 loop reads CASRSIGTGGSYGYTF. In DNA, the CDR3 is TGTGCCAGCAGGTCAATCGGGACAGGGGGATCCTATGGCTACACCTTC.

CDR3 amino acids: CASSENHGGQRGYTF. For the CDR3, the DNA is TGTGCCAGCAGTGAAAACCACGGGGGGCAGAGGGGCTACACCTTC. The rearrangement uses TRBV2 and TRBJ1-2; D is perhaps TRBD1 (6 bases). Between the trimmed V and J ends, which lost 2 bases and 8 bases, there was a span of 18 bases. There are 15 residues in the CDR3. Per germline, CDR1 SNHLY and CDR2 FYNNEI.

The rearrangement joins TRBV28 to TRBJ1-5; 8 bases match TRBD1. The CDR3 spans 14 residues. Germline assignment: CDR1 MDHEN and CDR2 SYDVKM. The V gene end was trimmed by 8 bases and the J gene end by 5 bases; junction bases not matched to a gene: 8. CDR3: CASVPTGGDQPQHF. CDR3 sequence (DNA): TGTGCCAGCGTCCCCACAGGGGGGGATCAGCCCCAGCATTTT.

This rearrangement joins TRBV3-1 (or the pseudogene TRBV3-2) to TRBJ2-1, with D unresolved. This CDR3 is 15 amino acids long. The germline CDR1 and CDR2 sequences are LGHDT and YNNKEL (reference sequence). Deletions cut 7 bases from V and 0 bases from J, with 13 bases between. This chain's CDR3 is CASTPSSRSYNEQFF. The CDR3 DNA reads as TGTGCCAGCACTCCATCAAGCCGCTCCTACAATGAGCAGTTCTTC.

In nucleotides, the CDR3 is TGTGCCATCAGGGGGATGGGGCCAACGAACACTGAAGCTTTCTTT. Its protein is CAIRGMGPTNTEAFF. V usage is TRBV10-3 and J usage is TRBJ1-1, with D perhaps matching TRBD1 (5 bases). Per the germline V gene, CDR1 is ENHRY and CDR2 is SYGVKD. Trimming removed 6 bases from V and 1 base from J, with 15 bases in between. The CDR3 is 15 amino acids.

V and J are TRBV7-9 and TRBJ1-2; weak D call: TRBD1 (5 bases). V lost 1 base to trimming and J lost 8 bases, with 14 bases between them. CDR1 is SEHNR and CDR2 is FQNEAQ in the germline V gene (reference sequence). The CDR3 contains 14 residues. Here the CDR3 DNA reads TGTGCCAGCAGCTTAGACTCCAGGGCAGGCGGCTACACCTTC. Residues: CASSLDSRAGGYTF. The variable domain in full, with the rest retrieved from reference TRBV7-9 and TRBJ1-2, is DTGVSQNPRHKITKRGQNVTFRCDPISEHNRLYWYRQTLGQGPEFLTYFQNEAQLEKSRLLSDRFSAERPKGSFSTLEIQRTEQGDSAMYLCASSLDSRAGGYTFGSGTRLTVV.

The J gene is TRBJ1-6, the V gene TRBV6-5, with D perhaps matching TRBD1 (6 bases). V was cut by 4 bases and J by 6 bases, with 10 bases left in between. Germline values: CDR1 MNHEY, CDR2 SVGAGI. The CDR3 spans 14 residues. The CDR3 region is CASSSGQINSPLHF. The CDR3 coding sequence is TGTGCCAGCAGTTCCGGACAGATTAATTCACCCCTCCACTTT.

DNA for the CDR3: TGTGCCAGCAGTTTGGACCTCGTGGGCCCTGAGCAGTTCTTC. It is translated as CASSLDLVGPEQFF. The chain carries TRBV6-2 or TRBV6-3 and TRBJ2-1; the D is unclear. V lost 4 bases and J 9 bases, leaving 16 bases between the germline ends. CDR1 MNHEY and CDR2 SVGEGT come from the germline V gene. The CDR3 loop spans 14 amino acids.

The chain joins TRBV29-1 to TRBJ2-2; possible D gene TRBD1, 6 bases. This CDR3 comprises 15 residues. Germline loops: CDR1 SQVTM, CDR2 ANQGSEA. The V end lost 1 base, the J end lost 6 bases, and 15 bases lay between the germline ends. The CDR3 reads CSVEVQGGRSGELFF. The CDR3 region has the DNA TGCAGCGTTGAAGTACAGGGTGGGCGGTCCGGGGAGCTGTTTTTT.

This chain connects TRBV28 to TRBJ1-1, with TRBD1 as a possible D gene (5 bases). This CDR3 spans 13 amino acids. The germline V gene has CDR1 MDHEN and CDR2 SYDVKM. Trimming pared 5 bases from V and 5 bases from J, leaving 12 bases between. In DNA form, the CDR3 reads TGTGCCAGCAGTCGAACCGACAGAACTGAAGCTTTCTTT. It encodes CASSRTDRTEAFF.

V and J are TRBV4-1 and TRBJ1-5; TRBD1 agrees at 8 bases. With V trimmed by 5 bases and J by 0 bases, 12 bases remained unmatched. Germline V lookup: CDR1 MGHRA, CDR2 YSYEKL. This CDR3 spans 18 amino acids. The CDR3 sequence is CASSFGQGESYSNQPQHF. The CDR3 DNA sequence: TGCGCCAGCAGCTTCGGACAGGGCGAATCGTATAGCAATCAGCCCCAGCATTTT.

The chain has TRBV18 and TRBJ2-1; D may be TRBD2 (5 bases). The CDR3 runs to 13 residues. The germline gives CDR1 KGHSH, CDR2 LQKENI. V shed 4 bases and J shed 5 bases, with 9 bases lying between them. The CDR3 here is CASSQGGHNEQFF. The CDR3 bases are TGTGCCAGCTCACAAGGAGGCCACAATGAGCAGTTCTTC.

The chain carries TRBV18 and TRBJ1-2, with D maybe TRBD1 (6 bases). Germline V gives CDR1 KGHSH, CDR2 LQKENI. The germline V and J ends were trimmed by 2 bases and 2 bases, with 12 bases remaining between them. The CDR3 covers 15 residues. The CDR3 region is CASSPSGQMNYGYTF. Here the CDR3 DNA reads TGTGCCAGCTCACCATCTGGACAGATGAACTATGGCTACACCTTC.

The chain employs TRBV15 and TRBJ1-5; D not resolved. The CDR3 has 16 residues. Per germline, CDR1 LNHNV and CDR2 YYDKDF (reference sequence). The V gene lost 0 bases and the J gene lost 3 bases, with 12 bases spanning the gap. The CDR3 loop reads CATSRDGAGNNQPQHF. The CDR3 DNA reads as TGTGCCACCAGCAGAGATGGAGCAGGCAACAATCAGCCCCAGCATTTT.

The gene calls are TRBV20-1 and TRBJ2-7; TRBD1 matches at 7 bases. This CDR3 region has 16 residues. Germline V gene sequence: CDR1 DFQATT, CDR2 SNEGSKA (reference sequence). V dropped 3 bases and J dropped 3; count of bases not matched to a gene: 14. The CDR3 DNA follows: TGCAGTGCTAGTCCCATCGGACAGGTAGGAGACTACGAGCAGTACTTC. Protein sequence: CSASPIGQVGDYEQYF.

The chain carries TRBV20-1 and TRBJ2-6; no firm D call. The germline CDR1 and CDR2 sequences are DFQATT and SNEGSKA (reference sequence). The CDR3 covers 16 residues. V was clipped by 3 bases and J by 0 bases, with 12 bases between them. CDR3 amino acids: CSASFGLNSGANVLTF. CDR3 sequence (DNA): TGCAGTGCTAGTTTTGGCCTCAACTCTGGGGCCAACGTCCTGACTTTC.

The J gene is TRBJ2-7, the V gene TRBV30; 13 positions agree with TRBD2. The V and J ends lost 4 bases and 4 bases, in that order; junction bases with no gene match: 4. Germline V gene data show CDR1 as GTSNPN and CDR2 as SVGIG (reference sequence). This CDR3 is built from 14 residues. The CDR3 nucleotides are TGTGCCTGGACGACTAGCGGGAGGCAATACGAGCAGTACTTC. Residues: CAWTTSGRQYEQYF.

For the CDR3, the DNA is TGCGCCAGCAGCCAAGATCGGGGCCTCTTGACCCAGCATTTT. Its protein is CASSQDRGLLTQHF. The chain is built from TRBV4-3 and TRBJ1-5, with TRBD1 as a possible D gene (5 bases). The length of the CDR3 is 14 residues. Trimming shortened V by 0 bases and J by 11 bases, and 14 bases separated the two germline ends. Germline V gene data show CDR1 as LGHNA and CDR2 as YSLEER.

V usage is TRBV5-1 and J usage is TRBJ2-2; possibly TRBD2 for D (6 bases). Germline CDR1 and CDR2: SGHRS and YFSETQ. This CDR3 has 15 residues. V was shortened by 4 bases and J by 0 bases, with 10 bases between the two germline ends. The chain's CDR3 is CASSPLATNTGELFF. CDR3 in DNA: TGCGCCAGCAGCCCGCTAGCGACGAACACCGGGGAGCTGTTTTTT.